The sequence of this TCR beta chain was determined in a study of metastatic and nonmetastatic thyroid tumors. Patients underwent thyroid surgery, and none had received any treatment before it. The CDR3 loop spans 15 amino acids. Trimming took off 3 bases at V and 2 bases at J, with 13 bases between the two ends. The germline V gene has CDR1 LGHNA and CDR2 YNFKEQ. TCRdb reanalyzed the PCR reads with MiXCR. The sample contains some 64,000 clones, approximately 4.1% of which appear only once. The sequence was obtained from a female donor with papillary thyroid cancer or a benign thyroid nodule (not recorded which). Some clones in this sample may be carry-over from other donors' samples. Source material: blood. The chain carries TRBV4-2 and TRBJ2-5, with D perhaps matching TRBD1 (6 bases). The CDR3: CASSQGVGGQETQYF. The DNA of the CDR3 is TGTGCCAGCAGCCAGGGGGTAGGGGGACAAGAGACCCAGTACTTC.